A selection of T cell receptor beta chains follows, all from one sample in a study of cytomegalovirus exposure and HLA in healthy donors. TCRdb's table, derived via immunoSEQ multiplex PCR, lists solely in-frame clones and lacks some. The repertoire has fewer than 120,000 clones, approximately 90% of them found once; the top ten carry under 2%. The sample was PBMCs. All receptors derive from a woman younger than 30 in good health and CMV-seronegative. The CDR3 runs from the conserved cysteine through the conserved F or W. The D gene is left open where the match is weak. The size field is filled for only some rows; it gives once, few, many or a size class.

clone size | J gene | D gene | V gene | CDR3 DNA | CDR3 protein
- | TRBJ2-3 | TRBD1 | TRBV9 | TGTGCCAGCAGCATCCTAGCCGGGACAGGGGGCAGGGGCACAGATACGCAGTATTTT | CASSILAGTGGRGTDTQYF
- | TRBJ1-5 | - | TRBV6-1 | TGTGCCAGCAGTGAGTCCGAGAGTCAGCCCCAGCATTTT | CASSESESQPQHF
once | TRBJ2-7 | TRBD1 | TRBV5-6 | TGTGCCAGCAGCCTCCTCGACAGGGGCGGATACGAGCAGTACTTC | CASSLLDRGGYEQYF
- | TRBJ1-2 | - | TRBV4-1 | TGCGCCAGCAGCCAAGATAGGGGCTTTCATTATGGCTACACCTTC | CASSQDRGFHYGYTF
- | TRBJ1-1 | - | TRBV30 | TGTGCCTGGAGTGGGCAGGGCGGCACTGAAGCTTTCTTT | CAWSGQGGTEAFF
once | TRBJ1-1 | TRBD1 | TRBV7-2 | TGTGCCAGCAGCTTTCTTGGGACAGAGGCTGAAGCTTTCTTT | CASSFLGTEAEAFF
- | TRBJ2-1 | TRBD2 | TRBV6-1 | TGTGCCAGCAGGGTAGCGGGAGAGTACAATGAGCAGTTCTTC | CASRVAGEYNEQFF
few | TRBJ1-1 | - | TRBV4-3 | TGCGCCAGCAGCCAAGACCCCAGGGCTGAAGCTTTCTTT | CASSQDPRAEAFF
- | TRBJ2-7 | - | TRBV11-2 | TGTGCCAGCAGCTTAGGTCGGACAGATTACGAGCAGTACTTC | CASSLGRTDYEQYF
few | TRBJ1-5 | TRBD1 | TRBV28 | TGTGCCACGACAGGGGGCGCTGAGAGCAATCAGCCCCAGCATTTT | CATTGGAESNQPQHF
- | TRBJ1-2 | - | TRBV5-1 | TGCGCCAGCAGCAACCGGGGACTAACTAACTATGGCTACACCTTC | CASSNRGLTNYGYTF
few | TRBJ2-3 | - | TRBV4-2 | TGTGCCAGCAGCCAATCCGGGGGCACAGATACGCAGTATTTT | CASSQSGGTDTQYF
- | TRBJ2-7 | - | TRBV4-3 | TGCGCCAGCAGCCAAGATAGAGCCGGGTTCTACGAGCAGTACTTC | CASSQDRAGFYEQYF
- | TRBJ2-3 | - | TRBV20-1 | TGCAGGGCGGGGGATACGCAGTATTTT | CRAGDTQYF
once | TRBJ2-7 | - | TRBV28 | TGTGCCAGCAGTTCCGTGAACAGCCACTACGAGCAGTACTTC | CASSSVNSHYEQYF
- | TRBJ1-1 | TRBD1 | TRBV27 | TGTGCCAGCAGTTTCCAGGGGGGAGGAACTGAAGCTTTCTTT | CASSFQGGGTEAFF
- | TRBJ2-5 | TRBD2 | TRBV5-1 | TGCGCCAGCAGCTTCGGACTAGCGGGCTTTACCCAAGAGACCCAGTACTTC | CASSFGLAGFTQETQYF
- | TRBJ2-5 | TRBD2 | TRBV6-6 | TGTGCCAGCAGTTCCATCCACTTGGGGGGGGAGACCCAGTACTTC | CASSSIHLGGETQYF
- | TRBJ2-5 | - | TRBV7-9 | TGTGCCAGCAGCCCCGGGCCGGGGGTAAGCGCTCAAGAGACCCAGTACTTC | CASSPGPGVSAQETQYF
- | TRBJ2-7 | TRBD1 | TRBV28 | TGTGCCAGCAGTTCTGGACAGGTGTACGAGCAGTACTTC | CASSSGQVYEQYF
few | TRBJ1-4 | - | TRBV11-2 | TGTGCCAGCAGCTTAGACTTCTGGGAGGGGGTGCAAGAAAAACTGTTTTTT | CASSLDFWEGVQEKLFF
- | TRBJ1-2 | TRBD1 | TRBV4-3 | TGCGCCAGCAGCCTGGGACAGGGCGTCTACACCTTC | CASSLGQGVYTF
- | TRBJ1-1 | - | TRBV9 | TGTGCCAGCAGCGTAGAGTCGGGGGGCACTGAAGCTTTCTTT | CASSVESGGTEAFF
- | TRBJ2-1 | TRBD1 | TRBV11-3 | TGTGCCAGCAGCTTAGACTGGGACAGCTTGAATGAGCAGTTCTTC | CASSLDWDSLNEQFF
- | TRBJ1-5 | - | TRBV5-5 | TGTGCCAGCAGCCCGGGCGGGAGGCAGCCCCAGCATTTT | CASSPGGRQPQHF
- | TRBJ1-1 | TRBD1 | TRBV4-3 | TGCGCCAGCAGCCACGGACAGGGTCTGAACACTGAAGCTTTCTTT | CASSHGQGLNTEAFF
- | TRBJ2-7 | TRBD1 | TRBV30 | TGTGCCTGGAATTTAGCCCAGGGGGCGGCGGGAGAGCAGTACTTC | CAWNLAQGAAGEQYF
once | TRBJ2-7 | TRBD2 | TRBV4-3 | TGCGCCAGCAGCCAATGGGGGGGTCCCTACGAGCAGTACTTC | CASSQWGGPYEQYF
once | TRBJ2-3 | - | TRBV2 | TGTGCCAGCAGTGAAGGGTGGCGCACAGATACGCAGTATTTT | CASSEGWRTDTQYF
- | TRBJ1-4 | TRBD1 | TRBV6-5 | TGTGCCAGCAGCCCGGACAGGGTTAATGAAAAACTGTTTTTT | CASSPDRVNEKLFF
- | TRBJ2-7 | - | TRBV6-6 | TGTGCCAGCAGTTACTCTAGCACTAGCTCCTACGAGCAGTACTTC | CASSYSSTSSYEQYF
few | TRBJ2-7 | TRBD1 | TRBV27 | TGTGCCAGCAGTGCGTCGACAGGGTACGAGCAGTACTTC | CASSASTGYEQYF
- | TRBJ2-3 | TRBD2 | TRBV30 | TGTGCCTGGGCCCCAAGCGGGAGTACAGATACGCAGTATTTT | CAWAPSGSTDTQYF
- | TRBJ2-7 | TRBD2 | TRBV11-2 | TGTGCCAGCAGCCCCAAGGCGGGGGGTTTTGCGTACTTC | CASSPKAGGFAYF
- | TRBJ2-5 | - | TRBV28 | TGTGCCAGCCGCAGTATCCGGGACACCCGACCGGCCCAGTACTTC | CASRSIRDTRPAQYF
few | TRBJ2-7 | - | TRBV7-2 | TGTGCCAGCAGCTACCGACTGGAAGCCGAGCAGTACTTC | CASSYRLEAEQYF
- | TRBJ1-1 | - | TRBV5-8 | TGTGCCAGCAGCTTGGAACGGGGTGTAGGAGCTTTCTTT | CASSLERGVGAFF
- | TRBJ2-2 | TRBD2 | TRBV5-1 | TGCGCCAGCATGGGACTAGCGGGGATTGCGAACACCGGGGAGCTGTTTTTT | CASMGLAGIANTGELFF
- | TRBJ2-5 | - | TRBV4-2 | TGTGCCAGCAGCCAAGGACAGGAGACCGGACAAGAGACCCAGTACTTC | CASSQGQETGQETQYF
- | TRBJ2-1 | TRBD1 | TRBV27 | TGTGCCAGCAGTCTACCACAGGGGGGTATCGTTGAGCAGTTCTTC | CASSLPQGGIVEQFF
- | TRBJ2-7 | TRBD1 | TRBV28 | TGTGCCAGCAGGCCGACAGGGACCCCCTACGAGCAGTACTTC | CASRPTGTPYEQYF
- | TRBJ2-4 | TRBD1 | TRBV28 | TGTGCCAGCAGTTTAACGGCGGCAGGGGGAAACATTCAGTACTTC | CASSLTAAGGNIQYF
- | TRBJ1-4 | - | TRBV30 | TGTGCCTGGGCCGCAGGGCCTAATGAAAAACTGTTTTTT | CAWAAGPNEKLFF
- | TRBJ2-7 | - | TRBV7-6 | TGTGCCAGCAGCTTAGGGGGGGACGAGCAGTACTTC | CASSLGGDEQYF
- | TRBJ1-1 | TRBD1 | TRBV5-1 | TGCGCCAGCAGCTTCGAGACAGGGGGGGACACTGAAGCTTTCTTT | CASSFETGGDTEAFF
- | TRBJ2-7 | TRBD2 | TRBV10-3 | TGTGCCATCAGTGAAGCGGGGGACTTCCCCTCGGACGAGCAGTACTTC | CAISEAGDFPSDEQYF
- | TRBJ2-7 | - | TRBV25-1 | TGTGCCAGCAGGCCGCAGGGGTCCTTTTACTACGAGCAGTACTTC | CASRPQGSFYYEQYF
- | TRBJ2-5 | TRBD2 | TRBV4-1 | TGCGCCAGCAGCCAGGGGGGGGGTTTCGAGACCCAGTACTTC | CASSQGGGFETQYF
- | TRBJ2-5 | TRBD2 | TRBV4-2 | TGTGCCAGCAGTGCTAGCGGGGGGCCTCAAGAGACCCAGTACTTC | CASSASGGPQETQYF
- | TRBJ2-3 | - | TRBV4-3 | TGCGCCAGCAGCCAAGATGCGGCAGGCACAGATACGCAGTATTTT | CASSQDAAGTDTQYF